This T cell receptor (beta chain) was documented in a study of T cell changes during pregnancy in multiple sclerosis. The V gene's germline CDR1 is SGHRS and CDR2 YFSETQ. The CDR3 spans 15 residues. The V and J ends lost 0 bases and 0 bases respectively, with 6 bases between them. This clone appeared a single time. Profiling relied on immunoSEQ multiplex PCR, and the TCRdb table lists in-frame clones only, not all of them. The repertoire includes approximately 90,000 clones, around 94% of them detected once, and 0.84% sits in the top ten. V gene TRBV5-1 combines with J gene TRBJ2-2, with a weak D call TRBD2 (5 bases). The TCR originated in a female donor with multiple sclerosis, enrolled in a pregnancy study. Sequencing used peripheral blood, obtained in the third trimester of pregnancy. The CDR3 sequence: CASSLASSNTGELFF. The CDR3 DNA is TGCGCCAGCAGCTTGGCTAGCTCGAACACCGGGGAGCTGTTTTTT.